The TCR beta chain under discussion was sequenced for a study of long-term antiretroviral therapy in people with HIV. Findings and limits, study-wide: It was observed that HIV repertoires exhibited narrower CDR3 length ranges than controls.

The assay, immunoSEQ v3.0, was run at survey level. Measured with immunoSEQ multiplex PCR; TCRdb has only the in-frame clones, and not every one. The sample has under 20,000 clones; about 80% are singletons. CDR1 and CDR2 from the germline V gene are WSHSY and SAAADI. V lost 7 bases, J lost 0 bases, and 13 bases lay in between. The CDR3 is 15 residues long. In the case of this clone: Its specificity is unknown.

The receptor's source is a woman aged 45-65 years with HIV. The source material was unsorted PBMCs, sampled 1.5 years before starting antiretroviral therapy. The J gene is TRBJ1-3, the V gene TRBV10-2; no firm D call. DNA for the CDR3: TGCGCCAGCAATGCCGGGCAACTCTCTGGAAACACCATATATTTT. As protein: CASNAGQLSGNTIYF.